The 10 T cell receptor beta chains listed next were all sequenced from one sample in a study of T cell repertoires in cytomegalovirus infection. TCRdb passed the reads through MiXCR, listing each CDR3 protein once. The sample contains roughly 230,000 distinct CDR3 sequences, 17% of which appear only once. Specimen: CD8+ T cells from PBMCs. All receptors derive from a human donor in good health (CMV status not recorded). Some clones in this sample may be carry-over from other donors' samples.

A few counts support this clonotype. This rearrangement joins TRBV5-6 to TRBJ1-1; D gene unclear. This CDR3 is built from 12 residues. The germline gives CDR1 SGHDT, CDR2 YYEEEE. The V end lost 2 bases, the J end lost 4 bases, and 6 bases lay between the germline ends. DNA for the CDR3: TGTGCCAGCAGCTTTCGGGCCACTGAAGCTTTCTTT. This encodes CASSFRATEAFF.

This chain connects TRBV25-1 to TRBJ1-2; no definite D call. Germline loops: CDR1 MGHDK, CDR2 SYGVNS. The V and J ends lost 1 base and 2 bases respectively, with 20 bases between them. This CDR3 is built from 18 residues. The CDR3 nucleotides are TGTGCCAGCAGTGAATTCTTCTCAAGTGACGCCGAAAACTATGGCTACACCTTC. Translated, it gives CASSEFFSSDAENYGYTF.

Remarks on this clonotype: A clone one base away is much larger, so this may be a read error. The rearrangement uses TRBV6-6 and TRBJ2-3, with D perhaps TRBD2 (5 bases). CDR1 is MNHNY and CDR2 is SVGAGI in the germline V gene (reference sequence). The CDR3 extends over 16 amino acids. CDR3 nucleotide sequence: TGTGCCAGCAGTTACTCTAACCGGGAAGTTCCAGATGCGCAGTATTTT. Encoded protein: CASSYSNREVPDAQYF.

This clonotype was counted ten times or more. This chain joins TRBV7-2 and TRBJ2-7, with 9 bases lining up with TRBD1. CDR1 and CDR2 (germline): SGHTA, FQGNSA. This CDR3 is built from 17 residues. With 2 bases clipped from V and 6 bases from J, the junction kept 14 bases outside the gene matches. For the CDR3, the DNA is TGTGCCAGCAGCTTACAAAAAAGAGACAGGGGGAGGCTCGAGCAGTACTTC. Residues: CASSLQKRDRGRLEQYF.

This clonotype has at least ten counts. The genes are TRBV6-6 and TRBJ2-5; D remains ambiguous. The V and J ends lost 2 bases and 5 bases respectively, with 18 bases between them. Looked up from germline, CDR1 is MNHNY and CDR2 is SVGAGI (reference sequence). The CDR3 consists of 16 residues. The CDR3 DNA reads TGTGCCAGCAGTTACGATAATCGACCCCCACGGGAGACCCAGTACTTC. Translating it yields CASSYDNRPPRETQYF.

In DNA, the CDR3 is TGTGCCAGCAGGAGCAGGGGGCTTGAATTCGGAAACACTGAAGCTTTCTTT. Its translation: CASRSRGLEFGNTEAFF. The rearrangement joins TRBV28 to TRBJ1-1, with 8 nucleotides matching TRBD1. Looked up from germline, CDR1 is MDHEN and CDR2 is SYDVKM. CDR3 length: 17 residues. V trimming: 6 bases; J trimming: 2 bases; junction bases outside the gene matches: 14.

The CDR3 protein is CASSQDAWGLNTDTQYF. In DNA form, the CDR3 reads TGTGCCAGCAGCCAAGATGCATGGGGTCTGAACACAGATACGCAGTATTTT. The chain couples TRBV14 to TRBJ2-3; D remains ambiguous. This CDR3 spans 17 amino acids. Germline lookup yields CDR1 SGHDN and CDR2 FVKESK. Deletions cut 0 bases from V and 2 bases from J, with 15 bases between.

This clonotype was seen at least ten times. The chain uses TRBV7-2 and TRBJ1-1; D unresolved. CDR3 size: 14 residues. Trimming shortened V by 1 base and J by 7 bases, and 13 bases separated the two germline ends. CDR1 is SGHTA, CDR2 FQGNSA, per germline. The CDR3 sequence: CASSLEDVVGEAFF. The DNA for the CDR3 is TGTGCCAGCAGCTTAGAGGACGTGGTGGGTGAAGCTTTCTTT.

This clonotype was seen more than once but under ten times. V and J are TRBV11-2 and TRBJ2-1; a possible D gene is TRBD2 (5 bases). The CDR3 has 16 amino acids. The germline V gene encodes CDR1 SGHAT and CDR2 FQNNGV. The V and J ends lost 2 bases and 6 bases respectively, with 17 bases between them. This chain's CDR3 is CASSLLMGEARNEQFF. The CDR3 region has the DNA TGTGCCAGCAGCTTACTTATGGGAGAGGCCCGCAATGAGCAGTTCTTC. The variable domain in full, with the rest retrieved from reference TRBV11-2 and TRBJ2-1, is EAGVAQSPRYKIIEKRQSVAFWCNPISGHATLYWYQQILGQGPKLLIQFQNNGVVDDSQLPKDRFSAERLKGVDSTLKIQPAKLEDSAVYLCASSLLMGEARNEQFFGPGTRLTVL.

CDR3: CASSEYFGSYEQYF. The CDR3 DNA reads as TGTGCCAGCAGTGAATATTTCGGGTCTTACGAGCAGTACTTC. J is TRBJ2-7 and V is TRBV25-1; no firm D call. This CDR3 region has 14 residues. The V end lost 0 bases, the J end lost 4 bases, and 10 bases lay between the germline ends. CDR1 is MGHDK, CDR2 SYGVNS, per germline.